These T cell receptor beta chains were read from a single sample in a study of cytomegalovirus exposure and HLA in healthy donors. Clones were sequenced by immunoSEQ multiplex PCR, and TCRdb holds only the in-frame ones, with some missing. The sample consists of 150,000 or so clones, roughly 84% of them appearing once. The sequenced material came from PBMCs. Source of these receptors: a man younger than 30 in good health and CMV-seropositive. Each CDR3 is given with its conserved first and last residue. Each record gives: J gene, V gene, clone size, D gene, CDR3 protein, CDR3 DNA. D genes are given only for firm matches. The size of a clone is reported for some rows only, either as once, few or many, or as a class for expanded clones.

J gene: TRBJ1-3; V gene: TRBV28; clone size: .; D gene: .; CDR3 protein: CASRSPGISGNTIYF; CDR3 DNA: TGTGCCAGCAGGTCCCCGGGGATATCTGGAAACACCATATATTTT
J gene: TRBJ2-7; V gene: TRBV11-1; clone size: .; D gene: TRBD1; CDR3 protein: CASSLALGQGDNEQYF; CDR3 DNA: TGTGCCAGCAGCTTAGCCCTTGGACAGGGGGACAACGAGCAGTACTTC
J gene: TRBJ1-1; V gene: TRBV5-6; clone size: .; D gene: .; CDR3 protein: CASSLSALFGTEAFF; CDR3 DNA: TGTGCCAGCAGCCTGTCGGCTCTGTTCGGGACTGAAGCTTTCTTT
J gene: TRBJ1-2; V gene: TRBV25-1; clone size: .; D gene: TRBD1; CDR3 protein: CASSERGQGALLYGYTF; CDR3 DNA: TGTGCCAGCAGTGAGAGAGGTCAGGGGGCACTTCTCTATGGCTACACCTTC
J gene: TRBJ2-7; V gene: TRBV10-3; clone size: .; D gene: TRBD2; CDR3 protein: CAISDLPGLASYEQYF; CDR3 DNA: TGTGCCATCAGCGATCTTCCGGGACTAGCTTCCTACGAGCAGTACTTC
J gene: TRBJ1-3; V gene: TRBV9; clone size: once; D gene: TRBD1; CDR3 protein: CASSVDRGLSGNTIYF; CDR3 DNA: TGTGCCAGCAGCGTAGACAGGGGGCTCTCTGGAAACACCATATATTTT
J gene: TRBJ2-1; V gene: TRBV4-2; clone size: .; D gene: TRBD1; CDR3 protein: CASSPDRGLNNEQFF; CDR3 DNA: TGTGCCAGCAGCCCTGACAGGGGGCTAAACAATGAGCAGTTCTTC
J gene: TRBJ2-4; V gene: TRBV4-2; clone size: .; D gene: .; CDR3 protein: CASSRLGTVKNIQYF; CDR3 DNA: TGTGCCAGCAGCCGACTAGGGACAGTCAAAAACATTCAGTACTTC
J gene: TRBJ1-4; V gene: TRBV7-2; clone size: .; D gene: .; CDR3 protein: CASRRGGGEKLFF; CDR3 DNA: TGTGCCAGCAGACGTGGCGGGGGGGAAAAACTGTTTTTT
J gene: TRBJ2-1; V gene: TRBV25-1; clone size: .; D gene: TRBD1; CDR3 protein: CASSGGTGYSYNEQFF; CDR3 DNA: TGTGCCAGCAGTGGGGGGACAGGGTATTCCTACAATGAGCAGTTCTTC
J gene: TRBJ2-4; V gene: TRBV4-3; clone size: .; D gene: TRBD2; CDR3 protein: CASSQVFAAGEAQNIQYF; CDR3 DNA: TGCGCCAGCAGCCAAGTCTTTGCTGCGGGGGAGGCCCAAAACATTCAGTACTTC
J gene: TRBJ1-6; V gene: TRBV6-4; clone size: .; D gene: TRBD1; CDR3 protein: CASSDGTDNSPLHF; CDR3 DNA: TGTGCCAGCAGCGACGGGACAGATAATTCACCCCTCCACTTT
J gene: TRBJ2-1; V gene: TRBV4-2; clone size: .; D gene: .; CDR3 protein: CASSLIEGGPNEQFF; CDR3 DNA: TGTGCCAGCAGCCTAATCGAGGGGGGGCCTAATGAGCAGTTCTTC
J gene: TRBJ1-3; V gene: TRBV5-1; clone size: .; D gene: .; CDR3 protein: CASSLAGSSGNTIYF; CDR3 DNA: TGCGCCAGCAGCTTGGCCGGGAGCTCTGGAAACACCATATATTTT
J gene: TRBJ1-6; V gene: TRBV6-5; clone size: .; D gene: .; CDR3 protein: CASSERAGDSPLHF; CDR3 DNA: TGTGCCAGCAGCGAACGAGCAGGGGACTCACCCCTCCACTTT
J gene: TRBJ1-2; V gene: TRBV10-3; clone size: .; D gene: TRBD1; CDR3 protein: CAISESTGDNYGYTF; CDR3 DNA: TGTGCCATCAGTGAGTCGACAGGGGACAACTATGGCTACACCTTC
J gene: TRBJ1-5; V gene: TRBV4-1; clone size: .; D gene: .; CDR3 protein: CASSQDPAVNSNQPQHF; CDR3 DNA: TGCGCCAGCAGCCAAGACCCCGCGGTAAATAGCAATCAGCCCCAGCATTTT
J gene: TRBJ1-1; V gene: TRBV19; clone size: few; D gene: TRBD1; CDR3 protein: CASSLGQVNTEAFF; CDR3 DNA: TGTGCCAGTAGTCTGGGACAGGTGAACACTGAAGCTTTCTTT
J gene: TRBJ1-1; V gene: TRBV5-1; clone size: few; D gene: .; CDR3 protein: CASSLGGQNTEAFF; CDR3 DNA: TGCGCCAGCAGCTTGGGGGGACAAAACACTGAAGCTTTCTTT
J gene: TRBJ2-2; V gene: TRBV7-3; clone size: .; D gene: .; CDR3 protein: CASSLFGGITGELFF; CDR3 DNA: TGTGCCAGCAGCTTATTCGGGGGTATCACCGGGGAGCTGTTTTTT
J gene: TRBJ2-5; V gene: TRBV7-2; clone size: .; D gene: TRBD1; CDR3 protein: CASSLLSGTGGSETQYF; CDR3 DNA: TGTGCCAGCAGCTTATTAAGTGGGACAGGGGGTTCCGAGACCCAGTACTTC
J gene: TRBJ2-5; V gene: TRBV27; clone size: .; D gene: TRBD1; CDR3 protein: CASSSAGTGLAQYF; CDR3 DNA: TGTGCCAGCAGTTCTGCCGGGACAGGGCTTGCCCAGTACTTC